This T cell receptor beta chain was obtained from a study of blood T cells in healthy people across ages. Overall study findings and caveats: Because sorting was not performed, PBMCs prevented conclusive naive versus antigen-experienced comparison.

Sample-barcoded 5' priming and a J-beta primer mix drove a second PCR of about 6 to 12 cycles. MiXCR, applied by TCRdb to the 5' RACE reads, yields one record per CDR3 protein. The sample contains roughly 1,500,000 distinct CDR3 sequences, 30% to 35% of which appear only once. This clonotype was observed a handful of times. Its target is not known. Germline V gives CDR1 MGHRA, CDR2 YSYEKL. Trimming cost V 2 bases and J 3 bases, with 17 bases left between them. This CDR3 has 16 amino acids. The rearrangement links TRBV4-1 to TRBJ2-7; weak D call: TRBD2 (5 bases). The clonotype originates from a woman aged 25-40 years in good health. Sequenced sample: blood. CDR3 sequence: CASSQFSATIDYEQYF. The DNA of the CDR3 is TGCGCCAGCAGCCAATTTTCGGCGACTATTGACTACGAGCAGTACTTC.